This T cell receptor beta chain was sequenced in a study of cytomegalovirus exposure and HLA in healthy donors. PCR employed 60 Vbeta and 13 Jbeta primers. Method: immunoSEQ multiplex PCR; TCRdb's copy keeps in-frame clones and lacks some. The sample shows approximately 170,000 clones, roughly 80% of them seen only once. The CDR3 loop spans 18 amino acids. CDR1 and CDR2 (germline): SGDLS, YYNGEE. The V gene end was trimmed by 0 bases and the J gene end by 5 bases; junction bases not matched to a gene: 13. The chain links TRBV9 to TRBJ2-7; TRBD2 matches 11 bases. The sample comprised PBMCs. The sequence was collected from a female donor in good health and CMV-seronegative. CDR3 sequence reads: CASSVASLAGGPSNEQYF. CDR3 coding DNA: TGTGCCAGCAGCGTAGCCTCGTTAGCGGGAGGGCCATCCAACGAGCAGTACTTC. The full variable domain, with the rest looked up from reference TRBV9 and TRBJ2-7, is DSGVTQTPKHLITATGQRVTLRCSPRSGDLSVYWYQQSLDQGLQFLIQYYNGEERAKGNILERFSAQQFPDLHSELNLSSLELGDSALYFCASSVASLAGGPSNEQYFGPGTRLTVT.